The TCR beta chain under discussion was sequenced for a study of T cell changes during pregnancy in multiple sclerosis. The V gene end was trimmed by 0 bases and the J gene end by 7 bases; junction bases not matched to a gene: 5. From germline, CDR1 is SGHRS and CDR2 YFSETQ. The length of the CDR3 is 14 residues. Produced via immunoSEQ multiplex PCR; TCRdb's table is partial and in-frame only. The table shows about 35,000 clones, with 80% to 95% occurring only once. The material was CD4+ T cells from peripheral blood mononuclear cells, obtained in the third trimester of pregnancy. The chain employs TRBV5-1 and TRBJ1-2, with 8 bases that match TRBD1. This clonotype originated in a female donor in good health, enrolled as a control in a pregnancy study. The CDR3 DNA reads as TGCGCCAGCAGCTTGGGGACAGGGCAGGCTGGCTACACCTTC. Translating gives CASSLGTGQAGYTF.